The 32 T cell receptor beta chains below all came from one sample that was sequenced in a study of T-cell reconstitution after alpha-beta-depleted transplantation in children. Preparing the TCRbeta library involved the use of unique molecular identifiers. TCRdb reprocessed the PCR reads with MiXCR, giving one entry per CDR3 protein. The sample records about 97,000 distinct CDR3 sequences, around 6% being singletons. This specimen consisted of PBMCs, mostly from graft donor cells, obtained 60 days after TCRalphabeta/CD19-depleted stem cell transplant. These receptors were obtained from a female patient aged 2-9 years who had a stem cell transplant for Fanconi anemia, so the T cells may come from the graft donor.

This clonotype was found many times. CDR3 residues: CASSLRASPLVEKLFF. DNA of the CDR3: TGTGCCAGCAGTTTACGAGCAAGCCCCCTAGTCGAAAAACTGTTTTTT. The chain has TRBV12-3 or TRBV12-4 and TRBJ1-4, with unresolved D. This CDR3 has 16 residues. Trimming shortened V by 2 bases and J by 8 bases, and 18 bases separated the two germline ends.

In its sample, this clonotype was seen many times. The chain uses TRBV29-1 and TRBJ2-4, with 10 bases matching TRBD1. The CDR3 loop spans 13 amino acids. V gave up 6 bases and J gave up 3 bases; unmatched junction bases: 2. CDR1 and CDR2 from the germline V gene are SQVTM and ANQGSEA. The CDR3 DNA sequence: TGCAGCGTAGGACAGGGGGTCAAAAACATTCAGTACTTC. As protein: CSVGQGVKNIQYF.

This clonotype was counted many times. The genes are TRBV3-1 and TRBJ2-3; D remains ambiguous. V was cut by 4 bases and J by 4 bases, with 9 bases left in between. The CDR3 extends over 13 amino acids. Germline loops: CDR1 LGHDT, CDR2 YNNKEL (reference sequence). The CDR3 here is CASSLSGPDTQYF. CDR3 coding DNA: TGTGCCAGCAGCCTAAGTGGACCAGATACGCAGTATTTT.

This clonotype was seen a few times. This sequence joins TRBV15 and TRBJ2-7, with D possibly being TRBD2 (5 bases). Germline V gene sequence: CDR1 LNHNV, CDR2 YYDKDF (reference sequence). Trimming removed 7 bases from V and 3 bases from J, with 13 bases in between. This CDR3 contains 13 residues. The CDR3 nucleotides are TGTGCCACCATGGAGGTTGGGATCTACGAGCAGTACTTC. It specifies CATMEVGIYEQYF.

The sample holds many counts of this clonotype. V and J are TRBV5-8 and TRBJ2-3, with 7 bases identical to TRBD1. The length of the CDR3 is 15 residues. Germline V gives CDR1 SGHTS, CDR2 YDEGEE. Trimming at V came to 3 bases and at J to 0 bases, leaving 4 bases not matched to a gene. The CDR3 DNA follows: TGTGCCAGCAGCTACGGGACAGCTAGCACAGATACGCAGTATTTT. It specifies CASSYGTASTDTQYF.

This clonotype was counted ten times or more. The chain is built from TRBV20-1 and TRBJ2-7; D is ambiguous. The CDR3 loop spans 11 amino acids. Germline V gene lookup returns CDR1 DFQATT and CDR2 SNEGSKA (reference sequence). CDR3 nucleotides: TGCAGCGTCTTTCGAGTCTACGAGCAGTACTTC. It yields the protein CSVFRVYEQYF.

This clonotype was seen many times. The chain has TRBV5-5 and TRBJ2-7; a weak D match, TRBD1 (5 bases). Trimming took 0 bases from V and 6 from J, leaving 19 bases between them. The germline V gene encodes CDR1 SGHKS and CDR2 YYEKEE (reference sequence). The CDR3 length is 16 residues. The CDR3 is CASSLGAAGQGVEQYF. The CDR3 DNA follows: TGTGCCAGCAGCTTGGGGGCCGCAGGGCAGGGCGTCGAGCAGTACTTC.

This clonotype has a count of ten or more. The chain joins TRBV7-2 to TRBJ2-5, with D perhaps matching TRBD1 (5 bases). Per germline, CDR1 SGHTA and CDR2 FQGNSA. V shed 1 base and J shed 5 bases, with 14 bases lying between them. The CDR3 has 15 amino acids. CDR3 sequence reads: CASSLGNRLGETQYF. The DNA for the CDR3 is TGTGCCAGCAGCTTAGGCAACAGGCTGGGGGAGACCCAGTACTTC. Together with reference TRBV7-2 and TRBJ2-5, the CDR3 gives the full variable domain: GAGVSQSPSNKVTEKGKDVELRCDPISGHTALYWYRQSLGQGLEFLIYFQGNSAPDKSGLPSDRFSAERTGGSVSTLTIQRTQQEDSAVYLCASSLGNRLGETQYFGPGTRLLVL.

A word on this clonotype: Just one base apart from a much larger clone, this may be a read error. This chain joins TRBV28 and TRBJ2-5, with D possibly being TRBD1 or TRBD2 (6 bases each). The CDR3 has 15 amino acids. The germline V gene has CDR1 MDHEN and CDR2 SYDVKM. This CDR3 reads CASSLYRGRQEAQYF. The DNA of the CDR3 is TGTGCCAGCAGTTTATATCGGGGGCGGCAAGAGGCCCAGTACTTC.

This clonotype showed up many times. V usage is TRBV3-1 and J usage is TRBJ2-7; 10 bases align to TRBD2. CDR3 length equals 16 residues. CDR1 and CDR2 (germline): LGHDT, YNNKEL (reference sequence). Trimming cost V 1 base and J 3 bases; bases outside gene matches: 6. CDR3 region: CASSQGLAGTYYEQYF. The CDR3 DNA reads TGTGCCAGCAGCCAAGGACTAGCGGGCACCTACTACGAGCAGTACTTC.

This clonotype was seen more than once but under ten times. The rearrangement joins TRBV30 to TRBJ2-7, with 8 bases lining up with TRBD2. The CDR3 sequence is 20 residues long. Per germline, CDR1 GTSNPN and CDR2 SVGIG (reference sequence). V shed 0 bases, J shed 2 bases, and the junction held 21 bases outside the gene matches. CDR3 region: CAWSVPSGGLPTKRPYEQYF. The CDR3 nucleotides are TGTGCCTGGAGTGTACCGAGCGGGGGACTACCCACTAAAAGACCCTACGAGCAGTACTTC.

Only a few counts were recorded for this clonotype. This chain uses TRBV4-1 with TRBJ1-6; D not resolved. Germline loops: CDR1 MGHRA, CDR2 YSYEKL. With 1 base removed from V and 7 bases from J, the gap between germline ends came to 17 bases. The CDR3 consists of 17 residues. CDR3 protein: CASSQVPGPGWNSPLHF. CDR3 bases: TGCGCCAGCAGCCAAGTACCCGGACCGGGATGGAATTCACCCCTCCACTTT.

This clonotype was detected many times. This chain connects TRBV5-1 to TRBJ2-3, with TRBD2 identical over 9 bases. V gave up 0 bases and J gave up 3 bases; unmatched junction bases: 11. CDR1 and CDR2 from the germline V gene are SGHRS and YFSETQ. This CDR3 has 18 amino acids. The CDR3 DNA sequence: TGCGCCAGCAGCTTGGCCAGCGGGAGGAAGAAGTGGACAGATACGCAGTATTTT. This codes for CASSLASGRKKWTDTQYF.

The chain links TRBV5-1 to TRBJ2-1; 8 bases match TRBD2. Germline trimming cut 4 bases from V and 0 bases from J; bases unmatched to any gene: 6. CDR1 SGHRS and CDR2 YFSETQ come from the germline V gene. CDR3 length equals 16 residues. CDR3 coding DNA: TGCGCCAGCAGCCCCCTCAGCGGGAGCTCCTACAATGAGCAGTTCTTC. Protein: CASSPLSGSSYNEQFF.

In this sample, this clonotype turned up many times. The gene calls are TRBV4-2 and TRBJ2-7; no clear D gene. This CDR3 has 13 residues. Germline loops: CDR1 LGHNA, CDR2 YNFKEQ. With 2 bases removed from V and 5 bases from J, the gap between germline ends came to 10 bases. Written as DNA, the CDR3 is TGTGCCAGCAGCCAAAACAGAGGCGACGAGCAGTACTTC. Protein sequence: CASSQNRGDEQYF.

For this clonotype: The junction differs from germline at one of its ends, possibly a read error. This rearrangement joins TRBV27 to TRBJ2-1, with D perhaps TRBD2 (6 bases). The CDR3 is 15 amino acids. Germline loops: CDR1 MNHEY, CDR2 SMNVEV (reference sequence). CDR3 nucleotides: TGTGCCAGCAGTCTATCCCTGGGACTCCTCAATGAGCAGTTCTTC. Residues: CASSLSLGLLNEQFF.

This clonotype was recorded a few times. This chain joins TRBV5-1 and TRBJ2-3; weak D call: TRBD2 (5 bases). Between the trimmed V and J ends, which lost 0 bases and 9 bases, there was a span of 8 bases. Germline V gives CDR1 SGHRS, CDR2 YFSETQ. The CDR3 is 12 amino acids. CDR3 DNA sequence: TGCGCCAGCAGCTTGGATCCGGGGACGCAGTATTTT. As protein: CASSLDPGTQYF.

This chain connects TRBV20-1 to TRBJ2-7; 9 positions match TRBD1. The CDR3 runs 14 residues. Germline CDR1 is DFQATT and CDR2 is SNEGSKA (reference sequence). With 5 bases clipped from V and 4 bases from J, the junction kept 9 bases outside the gene matches. The chain's CDR3 is CSARVGTGSYEQYF. In DNA, the CDR3 is TGCAGTGCTCGGGTCGGGACAGGGTCGTACGAGCAGTACTTC.

This clonotype came up a few times. The chain couples TRBV28 to TRBJ1-5; D possibly corresponds to TRBD1 (5 bases). CDR3 size: 14 residues. CDR1 and CDR2 from the germline V gene are MDHEN and SYDVKM. Trimming pared 3 bases from V and 3 bases from J, leaving 9 bases between. The CDR3 sequence is CASSFGGVNQPQHF. The DNA for the CDR3 is TGTGCCAGCAGTTTCGGGGGGGTCAATCAGCCCCAGCATTTT. The entire variable domain, with the rest obtained from reference TRBV28 and TRBJ1-5, is as follows: DVKVTQSSRYLVKRTGEKVFLECVQDMDHENMFWYRQDPGLGLRLIYFSYDVKMKEKGDIPEGYSVSREKKERFSLILESASTNQTSMYLCASSFGGVNQPQHFGDGTRLSIL.

The J gene is TRBJ1-3, the V gene TRBV4-1, with D hard to call. Germline V gene sequence: CDR1 MGHRA, CDR2 YSYEKL. The length of the CDR3 is 17 residues. V gave up 3 bases and J gave up 1 base, with 16 bases separating them. CDR3 protein: CASSHYFTLRSGNTIYF. CDR3 coding DNA: TGCGCCAGCAGCCATTATTTCACCCTTCGGTCTGGAAACACCATATATTTT.

There are many counts of this clonotype. The V gene is TRBV28, the J gene TRBJ1-6; D might be TRBD1 (5 bases). CDR1 and CDR2 from the germline V gene are MDHEN and SYDVKM. The CDR3 loop spans 14 amino acids. V lost 7 bases and J 0 bases, leaving 7 bases between the germline ends. CDR3 in DNA: TGTGCCAGCATTAGGGGCTCCTATAATTCACCCCTCCACTTT. This sequence encodes CASIRGSYNSPLHF.

This clonotype was recorded many times. This rearrangement joins TRBV7-2 to TRBJ2-1, with 8 bases identical to TRBD2. CDR1 SGHTA and CDR2 FQGNSA come from the germline V gene. The CDR3 is made up of 14 amino acids. Trimming removed 5 bases from V and 6 bases from J; junction bases left unmatched: 6. The CDR3 DNA reads as TGTGCCAGCAGCCCCGGGACTAGGGTCAATGAGCAGTTCTTC. Amino acids: CASSPGTRVNEQFF.

This clonotype was seen at least ten times. The chain employs TRBV29-1 and TRBJ2-1, with 14 bases lining up with TRBD2. Germline V gene lookup returns CDR1 SQVTM and CDR2 ANQGSEA. This CDR3 contains 15 residues. The V and J ends lost 6 bases and 0 bases, in that order; junction bases with no gene match: 1. The CDR3 sequence is CSVGLAGGSYNEQFF. The CDR3 coding sequence is TGCAGCGTCGGACTAGCGGGAGGCTCCTACAATGAGCAGTTCTTC.

This clonotype was observed a handful of times. The genes are TRBV24-1 and TRBJ1-1; maybe TRBD1 (5 bases). The CDR3 totals 13 residues. V lost 6 bases, J lost 2 bases, and 9 bases lay in between. Looked up from germline, CDR1 is KGHDR and CDR2 is SFDVKD. CDR3 coding DNA: TGTGCCACCAGTTCAGGGCCCAACACTGAAGCTTTCTTT. It codes for CATSSGPNTEAFF.

This clonotype came up many times. The rearrangement links TRBV27 to TRBJ2-6; D unresolved. Germline assignment: CDR1 MNHEY and CDR2 SMNVEV (reference sequence). V shed 2 bases and J shed 7 bases, with 18 bases lying between them. This CDR3 has 17 residues. CDR3 DNA: TGTGCCAGCAGTTTAAGAAGAGTAAGGATGGGCGCCAACGTCCTGACTTTC. Protein product: CASSLRRVRMGANVLTF.

This clonotype was picked up many times. The junction and the germline gene differ at one end; a read error may be behind it. This rearrangement joins TRBV12-3 or TRBV12-4 to TRBJ1-1; D is possibly TRBD1 (5 bases). This CDR3 has 11 amino acids. CDR3: CASSLVGGPTF. The CDR3 nucleotides are TGTGCCAGCAGTTTGGTTGGGGGACCGACCTTT.

The chain employs TRBV14 and TRBJ2-1, with D possibly being TRBD2 (5 bases). From germline, CDR1 is SGHDN and CDR2 FVKESK. This CDR3 region has 17 residues. With 1 base removed from V and 4 bases from J, the gap between germline ends came to 17 bases. The CDR3: CASSQGATGSGYNEQFF. CDR3 nucleotides: TGTGCCAGCAGCCAAGGGGCCACGGGGAGTGGTTACAATGAGCAGTTCTTC.

The sample holds many counts of this clonotype. The gene calls are TRBV6-5 and TRBJ2-7; maybe TRBD1 (6 bases). The V end was cut by 2 bases, the J end by 3 bases, with 17 bases between. The germline gives CDR1 MNHEY, CDR2 SVGAGI. This CDR3 comprises 16 residues. The CDR3 protein is CASSYQDSPTLYEQYF. The CDR3 DNA reads TGTGCCAGCAGTTACCAGGACAGCCCCACACTCTACGAGCAGTACTTC.

V usage is TRBV4-2 and J usage is TRBJ2-7, with TRBD2 matching over 7 bases. Per the germline V gene, CDR1 is LGHNA and CDR2 is YNFKEQ. CDR3 length equals 16 residues. After removal of 0 bases from V and 3 bases from J, the junction contained 8 bases not matched to a gene. Here the CDR3 reads CASSQEGPRDYYEQYF. CDR3 nucleotides: TGTGCCAGCAGCCAAGAGGGCCCCCGGGACTACTACGAGCAGTACTTC.

About this clonotype: Germline and junction disagree at one end, which may indicate a read error. This chain uses TRBV29-1 with TRBJ2-5; 11 positions match TRBD1. Germline V CDR1 and CDR2: SQVTM, ANQGSEA. The CDR3 loop spans 13 amino acids. The CDR3 spells CSVEGTGGGTQYF. For the CDR3, the DNA is TGCAGCGTCGAAGGGACAGGGGGAGGGACCCAGTACTTC.

This clonotype occurred many times. The rearrangement joins TRBV6-5 to TRBJ2-1; D is perhaps TRBD2 (7 bases). CDR3 length: 16 residues. Trimming shortened V by 4 bases and J by 5 bases, and 18 bases separated the two germline ends. Germline V gene lookup returns CDR1 MNHEY and CDR2 SVGAGI. This CDR3 reads CASSSRGRRENNEQFF. CDR3 in DNA: TGTGCCAGCAGTTCCAGGGGTCGGCGGGAGAACAATGAGCAGTTCTTC.

The rearrangement uses TRBV18 and TRBJ2-7; D remains ambiguous. Germline V gene data show CDR1 as KGHSH and CDR2 as LQKENI. V lost 6 bases to trimming and J lost 3 bases, with 15 bases between them. The CDR3 totals 14 residues. In DNA form, the CDR3 reads TGTGCCAGCTCCTATCAGGCGAACCACTACGAGCAGTACTTC. This sequence encodes CASSYQANHYEQYF.